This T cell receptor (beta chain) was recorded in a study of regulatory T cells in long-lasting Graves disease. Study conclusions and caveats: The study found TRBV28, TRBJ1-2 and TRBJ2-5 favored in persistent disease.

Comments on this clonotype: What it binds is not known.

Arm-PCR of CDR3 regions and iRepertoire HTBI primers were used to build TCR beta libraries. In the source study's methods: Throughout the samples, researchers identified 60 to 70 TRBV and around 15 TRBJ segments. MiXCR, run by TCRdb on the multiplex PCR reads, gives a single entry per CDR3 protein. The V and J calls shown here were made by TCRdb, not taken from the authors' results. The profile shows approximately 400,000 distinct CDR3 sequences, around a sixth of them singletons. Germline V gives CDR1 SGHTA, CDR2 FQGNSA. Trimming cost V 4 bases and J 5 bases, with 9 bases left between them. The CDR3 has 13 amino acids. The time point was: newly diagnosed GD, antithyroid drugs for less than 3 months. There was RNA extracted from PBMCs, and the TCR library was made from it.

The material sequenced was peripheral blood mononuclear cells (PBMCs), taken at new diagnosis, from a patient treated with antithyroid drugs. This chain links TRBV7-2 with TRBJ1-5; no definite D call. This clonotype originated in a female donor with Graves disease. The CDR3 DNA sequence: TGTGCCAGCAGCTCCAGCAGTGATCAGCCCCAGCATTTT. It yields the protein CASSSSSDQPQHF.